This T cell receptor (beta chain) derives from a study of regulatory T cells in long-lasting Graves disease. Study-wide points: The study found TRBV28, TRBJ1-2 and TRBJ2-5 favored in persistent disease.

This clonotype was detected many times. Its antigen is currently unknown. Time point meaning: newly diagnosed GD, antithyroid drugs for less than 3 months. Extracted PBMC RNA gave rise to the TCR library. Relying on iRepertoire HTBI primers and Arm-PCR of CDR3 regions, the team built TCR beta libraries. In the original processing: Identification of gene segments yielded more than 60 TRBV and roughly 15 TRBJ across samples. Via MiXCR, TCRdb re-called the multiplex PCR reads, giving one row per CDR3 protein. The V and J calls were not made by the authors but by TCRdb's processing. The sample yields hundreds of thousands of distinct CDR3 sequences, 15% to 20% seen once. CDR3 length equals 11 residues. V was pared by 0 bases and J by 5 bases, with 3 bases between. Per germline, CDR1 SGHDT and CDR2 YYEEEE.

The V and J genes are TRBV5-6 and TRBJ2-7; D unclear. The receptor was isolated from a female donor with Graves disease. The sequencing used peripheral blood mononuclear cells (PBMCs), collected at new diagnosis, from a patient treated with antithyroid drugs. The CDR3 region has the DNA TGTGCCAGCAGCTTGGTAGACGAGCAGTACTTC. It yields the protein CASSLVDEQYF.